Following are 20 T cell receptor beta chains from one sample sequenced in a study of technical replicates of blood from a handful of donors. This table comes from immunoSEQ multiplex PCR, and its TCRdb copy is limited to in-frame clones, with some not included. The sample records 77,000 or so clones, 80% to 95% being singletons. Sequenced input: T cells isolated from PBMCs. The receptor source for this set is a human donor in good health.

The rearrangement joins TRBV18 to TRBJ1-2, with TRBD1 matching 10 bases. With V trimmed by 5 bases and J by 2 bases, 2 bases remained unmatched. Germline V lookup: CDR1 KGHSH, CDR2 LQKENI. The CDR3 covers 14 residues. CDR3 sequence (DNA): TGTGCCAGCTCAGTGGGACAGGGGAACTATGGCTACACCTTC. Its protein product is CASSVGQGNYGYTF. Drawing the rest from reference TRBV18 and TRBJ1-2, the complete variable domain is NAGVMQNPRHLVRRRGQEARLRCSPMKGHSHVYWYRQLPEEGLKFMVYLQKENIIDESGMPKERFSAEFPKEGPSILRIQQVVRGDSAAYFCASSVGQGNYGYTFGSGTRLTVV.

This chain joins TRBV28 and TRBJ2-3; 9 nucleotides line up with TRBD2. The V and J ends lost 4 bases and 3 bases, in that order; junction bases with no gene match: 8. The germline CDR1 and CDR2 sequences are MDHEN and SYDVKM. The CDR3 extends over 16 amino acids. CDR3: CASSWGGSGRTDTQYF. CDR3 nucleotides: TGTGCCAGCAGTTGGGGTGGTAGCGGGAGAACAGATACGCAGTATTTT.

The rearrangement links TRBV19 to TRBJ1-1, with 7 positions matching TRBD1. The ends lost 6 bases at V and 1 base at J; junction bases unmatched: 17. This CDR3 comprises 18 residues. CDR1 and CDR2 (germline): LNHDA, SQIVND (reference sequence). The CDR3 is CASRSRDSAFGKNTEAFF. The CDR3 DNA sequence: TGTGCCAGTAGATCCCGGGACAGCGCCTTCGGGAAGAACACTGAAGCTTTCTTT.

The J gene is TRBJ2-2, the V gene TRBV11-2, with 7 nucleotides matching TRBD2. Trimming removed 7 bases from V and 4 bases from J; junction bases left unmatched: 9. The CDR3 runs 15 residues. Germline loops: CDR1 SGHAT, CDR2 FQNNGV. The CDR3 bases are TGTGCCAGCAAACGTCCTAGCGGAATCACCGGGGAGCTGTTTTTT. Amino acids: CASKRPSGITGELFF.

This clone was counted a few times. This chain links TRBV6-1 with TRBJ1-1; D remains ambiguous. V was trimmed by 2 bases and J by 4 bases, leaving 8 bases between them. There are 13 residues in the CDR3. Germline assignment: CDR1 MNHNS and CDR2 SASEGT. Here the CDR3 DNA reads TGTGCCAGCAGTGAACAAGGGAGCACTGAAGCTTTCTTT. Translated: CASSEQGSTEAFF.

This clone was counted a few times. CDR3 in DNA: TGTGCCAGCAGCCAAGACAGGGGGCGGTCGTTCGGCTACACCTTC. As protein: CASSQDRGRSFGYTF. V is TRBV14 and J is TRBJ1-2; 8 bases match TRBD1. The CDR3 spans 15 residues. The J segment lost 8 bases and the V segment lost 0 bases, leaving 8 bases of the junction unmatched. Germline V gives CDR1 SGHDN, CDR2 FVKESK.

In the case of this clone: The sample contains more than one DNA sequence encoding this CDR3. V and J are TRBV5-1 and TRBJ2-7; D not resolved. This CDR3 region has 11 residues. CDR1 and CDR2 from the germline V gene are SGHRS and YFSETQ. The V and J ends lost 4 bases and 3 bases respectively, with 5 bases between them. CDR3 DNA sequence: TGCGCCAGCAGCCCGGGCTACGAGCAGTACTTC. This translates into CASSPGYEQYF. Together with reference TRBV5-1 and TRBJ2-7, the CDR3 gives the full variable domain: KAGVTQTPRYLIKTRGQQVTLSCSPISGHRSVSWYQQTPGQGLQFLFEYFSETQRNKGNFPGRFSGRQFSNSRSEMNVSTLELGDSALYLCASSPGYEQYFGPGTRLTVT.

The V and J genes are TRBV7-3 and TRBJ2-5, with 8 bases identical to TRBD1. With V trimmed by 5 bases and J by 5 bases, 4 bases remained unmatched. The germline V gene has CDR1 SGHTA and CDR2 FQGTGA. The CDR3 loop spans 13 amino acids. CDR3 residues: CASSRGQGETQYF. The DNA of the CDR3 is TGTGCCAGCAGCCGCGGACAGGGTGAGACCCAGTACTTC.

V gene TRBV28 combines with J gene TRBJ1-5; TRBD1 aligns across 9 bases. Germline V gene sequence: CDR1 MDHEN, CDR2 SYDVKM. The CDR3 runs 18 residues. Trimming at V came to 5 bases and at J to 1 base, leaving 12 bases not matched to a gene. The CDR3: CASSLGTGLFLSNQPQHF. The CDR3 nucleotides read TGTGCCAGCAGTCTCGGGACAGGGTTGTTCTTGAGCAATCAGCCCCAGCATTTT.

The genes are TRBV30 and TRBJ2-2, with D perhaps matching TRBD1 (5 bases). CDR3 length equals 16 residues. Trimming cost V 2 bases and J 2 bases, with 15 bases left between them. Per germline, CDR1 GTSNPN and CDR2 SVGIG (reference sequence). The CDR3 loop is CAWSSDSNSNTGELFF. CDR3 bases: TGTGCCTGGAGTTCCGACAGTAATAGTAACACCGGGGAGCTGTTTTTT.

The chain couples TRBV7-2 to TRBJ2-5; 10 positions agree with TRBD2. The CDR3 extends over 16 amino acids. Trimming took 5 bases from V and 1 from J; bases not matched to a gene: 7. Germline CDR1 SGHTA, CDR2 FQGNSA. The DNA for the CDR3 is TGTGCCAGCAGCCCACTAGCGGGAAGCCCCCAAGAGACCCAGTACTTC. It yields the protein CASSPLAGSPQETQYF.

The chain has TRBV7-2 and TRBJ2-5, with TRBD2 matching 7 bases. The germline V gene encodes CDR1 SGHTA and CDR2 FQGNSA. The CDR3 has 18 residues. V was pared by 3 bases and J by 4 bases, with 17 bases of the junction left unmatched. The CDR3 is CASSFGLWRELFGETQYF. The CDR3 DNA is TGTGCCAGCAGCTTCGGTTTGTGGCGGGAGCTTTTTGGAGAGACCCAGTACTTC.

The rearrangement links TRBV27 to TRBJ2-1; 9 positions match TRBD2. The germline gives CDR1 MNHEY, CDR2 SMNVEV (reference sequence). This CDR3 spans 14 amino acids. Trimming removed 6 bases from V and 7 bases from J; junction bases left unmatched: 7. This chain's CDR3 is CASRTSGSQNEQFF. CDR3 DNA sequence: TGTGCCAGCAGGACTAGCGGAAGTCAAAATGAGCAGTTCTTC.

The chain uses TRBV10-3 and TRBJ1-5; tentative D call: TRBD1 (6 bases). The length of the CDR3 is 14 residues. Trimming removed 0 bases from V and 4 bases from J, with 7 bases in between. The germline gives CDR1 ENHRY, CDR2 SYGVKD. CDR3 in DNA: TGTGCCATCAGTGAGTCTGGACAGAATCAGCCCCAGCATTTT. This encodes CAISESGQNQPQHF.

In this sample, this clone turned up once. The chain uses TRBV11-3 and TRBJ1-1, with TRBD1 identical over 7 bases. Germline V CDR1 and CDR2: SGHNT, YENEEA. The ends lost 5 bases at V and 3 bases at J; junction bases unmatched: 6. CDR3 length: 14 amino acids. The CDR3 nucleotides read TGTGCCAGCAGCCCCCGGGGACAGCACACTGAAGCTTTCTTT. Its translation is CASSPRGQHTEAFF.

The rearrangement uses TRBV19 and TRBJ1-3, with 7 bases matching TRBD1. From germline, CDR1 is LNHDA and CDR2 SQIVND (reference sequence). CDR3 size: 14 residues. The V and J ends lost 6 bases and 7 bases, in that order; junction bases with no gene match: 9. CDR3 sequence (DNA): TGTGCCAGTAGCCCAAGAAGACAGGGCAACACCATATATTTT. It yields the protein CASSPRRQGNTIYF.

The chain carries TRBV5-4 and TRBJ2-1; a weak D match, TRBD1 (6 bases). V was pared by 0 bases and J by 1 base, with 8 bases between. The CDR3 has 15 residues. Germline V gene lookup returns CDR1 SGHNT and CDR2 YYREEE (reference sequence). The CDR3 spells CASSLDRVSYNEQFF. CDR3 bases: TGTGCCAGCAGCTTGGACAGGGTTTCCTACAATGAGCAGTTCTTC.

This rearrangement joins TRBV6-5 to TRBJ2-3; D perhaps matches TRBD2 (5 bases). The CDR3 totals 13 residues. Trimming took 6 bases from V and 7 from J, leaving 14 bases between them. Looked up from germline, CDR1 is MNHEY and CDR2 is SVGAGI. CDR3 sequence: CASSKPGMNTQYF. The CDR3 region has the DNA TGTGCCAGCAGCAAGCCGGGAATGAATACGCAGTATTTT.

This chain uses TRBV11-3 with TRBJ2-7; TRBD2 aligns across 7 bases. Germline lookup yields CDR1 SGHNT and CDR2 YENEEA. The V and J ends lost 2 bases and 5 bases, in that order; junction bases with no gene match: 6. The CDR3 consists of 14 residues. The CDR3, as DNA: TGTGCCAGCAGCTTAAGCGGGATTTCCAACGAGCAGTACTTC. Its protein product is CASSLSGISNEQYF. The entire variable domain, with the rest obtained from reference TRBV11-3 and TRBJ2-7, is as follows: EAGVVQSPRYKIIEKKQPVAFWCNPISGHNTLYWYLQNLGQGPELLIRYENEEAVDDSQLPKDRFSAERLKGVDSTLKIQPAELGDSAVYLCASSLSGISNEQYFGPGTRLTVT.

The V and J genes are TRBV30 and TRBJ2-7; 7 nucleotides line up with TRBD2. Germline V lookup: CDR1 GTSNPN, CDR2 SVGIG (reference sequence). The CDR3 runs 13 residues. Germline trimming cut 1 base from V and 3 bases from J; bases unmatched to any gene: 3. The CDR3 here is CAWSAGGFYEQYF. The CDR3 coding sequence is TGTGCCTGGAGTGCCGGGGGGTTCTACGAGCAGTACTTC.